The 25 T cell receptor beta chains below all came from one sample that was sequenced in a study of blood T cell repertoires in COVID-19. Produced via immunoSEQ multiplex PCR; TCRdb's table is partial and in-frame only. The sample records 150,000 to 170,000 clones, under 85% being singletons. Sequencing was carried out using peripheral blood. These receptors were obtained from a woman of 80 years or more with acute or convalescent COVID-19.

The CDR3 bases are TGTGCCAGCTCCCCGACAGGGAACGACAATCAGCCCCAGCATTTT. This codes for CASSPTGNDNQPQHF. The chain uses TRBV18 and TRBJ1-5; 7 bases map to TRBD1. The CDR3 consists of 15 residues. The junction had 8 bases not matched to a gene; V was cut back by 6 bases and J by 3 bases. Germline V gene lookup returns CDR1 KGHSH and CDR2 LQKENI.

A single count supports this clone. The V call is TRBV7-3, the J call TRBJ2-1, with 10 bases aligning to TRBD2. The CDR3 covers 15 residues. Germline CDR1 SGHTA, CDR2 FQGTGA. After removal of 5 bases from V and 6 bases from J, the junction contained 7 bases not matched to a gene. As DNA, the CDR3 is TGTGCCAGCAGCCTTGCTAGCGGGAGCTTCAATGAGCAGTTCTTC. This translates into CASSLASGSFNEQFF.

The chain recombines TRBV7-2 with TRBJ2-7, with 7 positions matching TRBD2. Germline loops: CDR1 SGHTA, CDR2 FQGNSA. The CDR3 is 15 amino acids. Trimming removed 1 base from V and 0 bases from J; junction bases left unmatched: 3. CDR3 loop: CASSLGGGSSYEQYF. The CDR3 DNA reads TGTGCCAGCAGCTTAGGGGGGGGGAGCTCCTACGAGCAGTACTTC.

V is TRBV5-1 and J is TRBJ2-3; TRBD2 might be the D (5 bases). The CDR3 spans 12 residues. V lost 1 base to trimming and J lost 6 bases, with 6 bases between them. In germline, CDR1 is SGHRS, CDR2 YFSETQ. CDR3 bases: TGCGCCAGCAGCTTGACGGGGGATACGCAGTATTTT. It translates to CASSLTGDTQYF.

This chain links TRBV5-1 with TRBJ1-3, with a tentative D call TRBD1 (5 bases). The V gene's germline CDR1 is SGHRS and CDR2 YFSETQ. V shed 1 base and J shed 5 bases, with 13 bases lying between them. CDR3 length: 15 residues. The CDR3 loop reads CASSLTDPGRNTIYF. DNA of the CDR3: TGCGCCAGCAGCTTGACCGACCCAGGGCGAAACACCATATATTTT.

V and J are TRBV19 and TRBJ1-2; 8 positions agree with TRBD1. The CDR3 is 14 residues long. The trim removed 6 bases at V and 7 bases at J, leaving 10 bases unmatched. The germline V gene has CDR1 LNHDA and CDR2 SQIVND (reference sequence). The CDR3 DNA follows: TGTGCCAGTAGCCAGGGGGCGCGAACGGGTGGCTACACCTTC. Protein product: CASSQGARTGGYTF.

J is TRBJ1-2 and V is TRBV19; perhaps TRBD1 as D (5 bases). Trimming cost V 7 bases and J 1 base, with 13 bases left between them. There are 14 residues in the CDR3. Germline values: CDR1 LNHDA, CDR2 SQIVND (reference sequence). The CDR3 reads CASKLTGVNYGYTF. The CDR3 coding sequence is TGTGCCAGTAAACTCACGGGGGTTAACTATGGCTACACCTTC.

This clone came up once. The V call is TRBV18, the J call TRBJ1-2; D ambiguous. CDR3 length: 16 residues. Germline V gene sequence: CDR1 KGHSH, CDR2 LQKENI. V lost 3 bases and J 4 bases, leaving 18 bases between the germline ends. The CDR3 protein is CASSPTDMLQAYGYTF. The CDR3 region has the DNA TGTGCCAGCTCACCTACAGACATGCTCCAGGCCTATGGCTACACCTTC.

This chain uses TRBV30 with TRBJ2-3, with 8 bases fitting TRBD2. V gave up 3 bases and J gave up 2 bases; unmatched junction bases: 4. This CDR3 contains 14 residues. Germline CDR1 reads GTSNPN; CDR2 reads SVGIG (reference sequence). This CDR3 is CAWRRAGVTDTQYF. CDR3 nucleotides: TGTGCCTGGAGGCGAGCGGGAGTCACAGATACGCAGTATTTT.

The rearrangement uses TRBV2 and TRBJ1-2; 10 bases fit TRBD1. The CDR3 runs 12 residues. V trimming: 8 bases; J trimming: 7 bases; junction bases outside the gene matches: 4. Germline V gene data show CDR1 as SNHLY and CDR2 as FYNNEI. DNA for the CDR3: TGTGCCAGCGGGACAGGGGATGGTGGCTACACCTTC. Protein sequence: CASGTGDGGYTF.

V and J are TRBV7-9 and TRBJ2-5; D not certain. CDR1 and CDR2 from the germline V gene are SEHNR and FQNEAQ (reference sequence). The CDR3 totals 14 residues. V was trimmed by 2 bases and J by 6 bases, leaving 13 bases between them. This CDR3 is CASSLRLDRKTQYF. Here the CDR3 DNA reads TGTGCCAGCAGCTTACGGCTAGATCGAAAGACCCAGTACTTC.

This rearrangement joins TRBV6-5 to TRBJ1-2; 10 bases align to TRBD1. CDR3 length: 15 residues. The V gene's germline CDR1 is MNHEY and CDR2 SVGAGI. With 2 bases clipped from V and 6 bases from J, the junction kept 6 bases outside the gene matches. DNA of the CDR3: TGTGCCAGCAGTTACCAGACAGGGGGCCGGGATGGCTACACCTTC. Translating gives CASSYQTGGRDGYTF.

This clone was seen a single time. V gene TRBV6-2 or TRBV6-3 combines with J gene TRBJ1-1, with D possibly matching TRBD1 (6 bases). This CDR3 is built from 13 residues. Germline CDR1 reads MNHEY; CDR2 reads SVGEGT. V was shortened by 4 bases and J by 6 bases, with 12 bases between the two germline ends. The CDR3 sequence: CASSSTGLAEAFF. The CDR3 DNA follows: TGTGCCAGCAGTTCGACAGGTCTAGCTGAAGCTTTCTTT.

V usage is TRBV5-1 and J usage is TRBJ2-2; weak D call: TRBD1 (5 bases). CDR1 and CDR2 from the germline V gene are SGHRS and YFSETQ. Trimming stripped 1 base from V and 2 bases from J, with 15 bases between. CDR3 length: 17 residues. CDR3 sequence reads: CASSLRGLHLNTGELFF. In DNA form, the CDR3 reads TGCGCCAGCAGCTTGAGGGGTCTCCACCTCAACACCGGGGAGCTGTTTTTT.

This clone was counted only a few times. The CDR3 reads CASSPGRGRTEAFF. CDR3 DNA sequence: TGTGCCAGCAGCCCCGGGCGGGGTCGGACTGAAGCTTTCTTT. V and J are TRBV6-2 or TRBV6-3 and TRBJ1-1; D gene unclear. This CDR3 has 14 residues. V lost 6 bases and J lost 5, with 16 bases in between. Germline V CDR1 and CDR2: MNHEY, SVGEGT.

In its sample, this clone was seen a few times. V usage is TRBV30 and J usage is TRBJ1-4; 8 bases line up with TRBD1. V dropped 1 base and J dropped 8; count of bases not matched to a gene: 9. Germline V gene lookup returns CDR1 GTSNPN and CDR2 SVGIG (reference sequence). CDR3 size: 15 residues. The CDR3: CAWSALGQAREKLFF. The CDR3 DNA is TGTGCCTGGAGTGCGCTGGGACAGGCCAGGGAAAAACTGTTTTTT.

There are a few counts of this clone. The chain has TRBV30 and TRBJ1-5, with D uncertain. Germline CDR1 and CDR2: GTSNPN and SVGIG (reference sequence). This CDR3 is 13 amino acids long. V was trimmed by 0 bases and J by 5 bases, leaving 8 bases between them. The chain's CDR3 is CAWSVLEDQPQHF. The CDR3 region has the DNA TGTGCCTGGAGTGTACTGGAGGATCAGCCCCAGCATTTT. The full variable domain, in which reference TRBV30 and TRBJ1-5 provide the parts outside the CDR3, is SQTIHQWPATLVQPVGSPLSLECTVEGTSNPNLYWYRQAAGRGLQLLFYSVGIGQISSEVPQNLSASRPQDRQFILSSKKLLLSDSGFYLCAWSVLEDQPQHFGDGTRLSIL.

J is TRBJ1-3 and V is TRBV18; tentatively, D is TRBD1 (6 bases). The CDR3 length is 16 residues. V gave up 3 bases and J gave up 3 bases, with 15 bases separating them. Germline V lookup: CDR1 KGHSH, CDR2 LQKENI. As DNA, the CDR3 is TGTGCCAGCTCACCGCTGACAGGTCGAAGTGGAAACACCATATATTTT. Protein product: CASSPLTGRSGNTIYF.

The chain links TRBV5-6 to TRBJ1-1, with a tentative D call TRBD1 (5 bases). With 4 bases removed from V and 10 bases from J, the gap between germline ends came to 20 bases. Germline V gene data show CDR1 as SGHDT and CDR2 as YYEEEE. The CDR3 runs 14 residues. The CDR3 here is CASSGSGGARGAFF. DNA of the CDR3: TGTGCCAGCAGCGGTTCAGGCGGGGCCCGAGGAGCTTTCTTT. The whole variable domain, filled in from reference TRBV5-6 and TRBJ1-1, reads DAGVTQSPTHLIKTRGQQVTLRCSPKSGHDTVSWYQQALGQGPQFIFQYYEEEERQRGNFPDRFSGHQFPNYSSELNVNALLLGDSALYLCASSGSGGARGAFFGQGTRLTVV.

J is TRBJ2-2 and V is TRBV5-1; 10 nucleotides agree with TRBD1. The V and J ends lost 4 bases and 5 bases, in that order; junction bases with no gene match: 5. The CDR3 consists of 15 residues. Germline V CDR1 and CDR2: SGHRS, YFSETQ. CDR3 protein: CASSPSGQGTGELFF. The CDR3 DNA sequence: TGCGCCAGCAGCCCTTCGGGACAGGGGACCGGGGAGCTGTTTTTT.

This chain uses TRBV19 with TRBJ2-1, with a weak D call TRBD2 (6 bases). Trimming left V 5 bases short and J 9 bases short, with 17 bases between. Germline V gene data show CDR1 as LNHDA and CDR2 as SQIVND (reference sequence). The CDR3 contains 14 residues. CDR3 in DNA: TGTGCCAGTAGTTCTACCGGGAGCCGAGGTGAGCAGTTCTTC. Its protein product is CASSSTGSRGEQFF. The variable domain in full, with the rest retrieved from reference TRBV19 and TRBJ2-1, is DGGITQSPKYLFRKEGQNVTLSCEQNLNHDAMYWYRQDPGQGLRLIYYSQIVNDFQKGDIAEGYSVSREKKESFPLTVTSAQKNPTAFYLCASSSTGSRGEQFFGPGTRLTVL.

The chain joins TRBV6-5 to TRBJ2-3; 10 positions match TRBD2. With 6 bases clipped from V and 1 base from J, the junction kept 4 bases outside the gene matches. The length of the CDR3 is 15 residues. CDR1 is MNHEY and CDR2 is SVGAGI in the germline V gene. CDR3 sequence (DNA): TGTGCCAGCAGGACAGCGGGAGGGGGCACAGATACGCAGTATTTT. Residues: CASRTAGGGTDTQYF.

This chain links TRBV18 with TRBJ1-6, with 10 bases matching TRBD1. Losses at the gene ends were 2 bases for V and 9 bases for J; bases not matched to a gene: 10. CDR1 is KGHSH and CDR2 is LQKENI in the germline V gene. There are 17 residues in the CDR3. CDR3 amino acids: CASSPTAPGQGSSPLHF. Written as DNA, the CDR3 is TGTGCCAGCTCACCAACTGCCCCGGGACAGGGGAGTTCACCCCTCCACTTT.

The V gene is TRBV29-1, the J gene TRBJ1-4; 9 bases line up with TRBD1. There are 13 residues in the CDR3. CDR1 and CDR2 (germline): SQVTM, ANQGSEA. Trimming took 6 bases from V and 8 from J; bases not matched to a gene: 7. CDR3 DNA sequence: TGCAGCGTGAAGGGACAGGGAATGGAAAAACTGTTTTTT. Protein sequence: CSVKGQGMEKLFF.

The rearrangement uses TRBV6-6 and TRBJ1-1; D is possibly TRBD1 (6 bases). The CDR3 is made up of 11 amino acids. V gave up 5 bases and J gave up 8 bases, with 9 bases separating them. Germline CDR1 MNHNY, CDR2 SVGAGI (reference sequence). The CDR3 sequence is CASSGGFEAFF. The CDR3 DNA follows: TGTGCCAGCAGTGGGGGCTTCGAAGCTTTCTTT.